Below are 27 T cell receptor beta chains sequenced from a single sample in a study of radiation and T cells in renal cell carcinoma. Regarding time point: baseline pretreatment blood. Treatment denoted: 15 Gy SBRT to primary tumor, nephrectomy 4 weeks later. Repertoires were generated with immunoSEQ multiplex PCR, while TCRdb's copy carries only in-frame clones and drops some. The sample lists over 120,000 clones; approximately 90% were seen once. The sequencing here drew on blood, taken from a patient whose treatment included radiotherapy and nephrectomy. The receptors come from a woman aged 45-60 years with renal cell carcinoma.

V usage is TRBV18 and J usage is TRBJ1-2; maybe TRBD1 (6 bases). Trimming left V 3 bases short and J 1 base short, with 6 bases between. Per the germline V gene, CDR1 is KGHSH and CDR2 is LQKENI. CDR3 length: 13 amino acids. The DNA for the CDR3 is TGTGCCAGCTCACCGGACAGTAACTATGGCTACACCTTC. This gives the protein CASSPDSNYGYTF. The complete variable domain, with remaining parts taken from reference TRBV18 and TRBJ1-2, reads NAGVMQNPRHLVRRRGQEARLRCSPMKGHSHVYWYRQLPEEGLKFMVYLQKENIIDESGMPKERFSAEFPKEGPSILRIQQVVRGDSAAYFCASSPDSNYGYTFGSGTRLTVV.

This sequence joins TRBV9 and TRBJ2-7, with D maybe TRBD2 (7 bases). V was trimmed by 4 bases and J by 5 bases, leaving 19 bases between them. Looked up from germline, CDR1 is SGDLS and CDR2 is YYNGEE. The CDR3 is made up of 15 amino acids. The CDR3 nucleotides are TGTGCCAGCAGCCTGAGGGGGGGCTTAGAAAACGAGCAGTACTTC. This translates into CASSLRGGLENEQYF.

A single count supports this clone. The chain employs TRBV6-5 and TRBJ1-2; possibly TRBD1 for D (5 bases). The CDR3 consists of 13 residues. Trimming removed 4 bases at V and 6 bases at J, with 12 bases between. Per the germline V gene, CDR1 is MNHEY and CDR2 is SVGAGI. CDR3 amino acids: CASSSEGRDGYTF. The CDR3 nucleotides read TGTGCCAGCAGTTCCGAGGGGCGTGATGGCTACACCTTC.

This clone was observed once. This chain connects TRBV4-1 to TRBJ1-5; a weak D match, TRBD1 (5 bases). Between the trimmed V and J ends, which lost 1 base and 4 bases, there was a span of 17 bases. Germline CDR1 MGHRA, CDR2 YSYEKL. The CDR3 is made up of 17 amino acids. Written as DNA, the CDR3 is TGCGCCAGCAGCCAAGGTAGAGGGGTTAATAAGAATCAGCCCCAGCATTTT. Translated, it gives CASSQGRGVNKNQPQHF.

This clone showed up just a few times. The V call is TRBV7-9, the J call TRBJ1-2; 9 positions agree with TRBD1. Germline assignment: CDR1 SEHNR and CDR2 FQNEAQ (reference sequence). The CDR3 runs 13 residues. V dropped 3 bases and J dropped 6; count of bases not matched to a gene: 2. The CDR3 loop reads CASSLGQGHGYTF. The CDR3 DNA sequence: TGTGCCAGCAGCTTGGGACAGGGCCATGGCTACACCTTC.

The V gene is TRBV4-1, the J gene TRBJ2-3, with a weak D call TRBD1 (6 bases). Germline V lookup: CDR1 MGHRA, CDR2 YSYEKL. This CDR3 has 19 residues. V was pared by 0 bases and J by 2 bases, with 21 bases between. CDR3 region: CASSQDSRDWTEPTDTQYF. The CDR3 region has the DNA TGCGCCAGCAGCCAAGATTCACGGGATTGGACAGAACCCACAGATACGCAGTATTTT.

The genes are TRBV30 and TRBJ2-3; D may be TRBD2 (5 bases). V shed 3 bases and J shed 0 bases, with 10 bases lying between them. The length of the CDR3 is 14 residues. The germline CDR1 and CDR2 sequences are GTSNPN and SVGIG (reference sequence). The DNA of the CDR3 is TGTGCCTGGAGGCCTGGCGGGAGCACAGATACGCAGTATTTT. Encoded protein: CAWRPGGSTDTQYF.

Regarding this clone: A read error may account for a junction end that differs from germline. This chain uses TRBV7-7 with TRBJ2-2; 9 bases agree with TRBD1. The CDR3 is made up of 15 amino acids. CDR1 SSHAT and CDR2 FNYEAQ come from the germline V gene (reference sequence). The CDR3 loop is CASSFGTGHTGELFF. As DNA, the CDR3 is TGTGCTAGCAGCTTCGGGACAGGGCACACCGGGGAGCTGTTTTTT.

This clone was picked up one time. The V call is TRBV19, the J call TRBJ2-5, with 7 bases aligning to TRBD2. The CDR3 is made up of 14 amino acids. With 5 bases clipped from V and 3 bases from J, the junction kept 6 bases outside the gene matches. Germline values: CDR1 LNHDA, CDR2 SQIVND (reference sequence). DNA for the CDR3: TGTGCCAGTAGTTTCGCGGGGGTGAAAGAGACCCAGTACTTC. This translates into CASSFAGVKETQYF.

In nucleotides, the CDR3 is TGTGCCAGCTCACCACCGGGGGCCCCAAGGAACAATGAGCAGTTCTTC. It encodes CASSPPGAPRNNEQFF. V gene TRBV18 combines with J gene TRBJ2-1; D is possibly TRBD1 (6 bases). Deletions cut 0 bases from V and 5 bases from J, with 14 bases between. The CDR3 sequence is 16 residues long. The V gene's germline CDR1 is KGHSH and CDR2 LQKENI. Together with reference TRBV18 and TRBJ2-1, the CDR3 gives the full variable domain: NAGVMQNPRHLVRRRGQEARLRCSPMKGHSHVYWYRQLPEEGLKFMVYLQKENIIDESGMPKERFSAEFPKEGPSILRIQQVVRGDSAAYFCASSPPGAPRNNEQFFGPGTRLTVL.

A word on this clone: This CDR3 is also generated by other DNA sequences in the sample. The chain combines TRBV4-3 with TRBJ2-1, with D perhaps matching TRBD2 (5 bases). Germline V CDR1 and CDR2: LGHNA, YSLEER. Trimming left V 0 bases short and J 2 bases short, with 8 bases between. There are 15 residues in the CDR3. The CDR3 reads CASSQEGGPYNEQFF. CDR3 DNA sequence: TGCGCCAGCAGCCAAGAAGGCGGGCCCTACAATGAGCAGTTCTTC.

This clone was recorded once. The chain joins TRBV6-5 to TRBJ2-1; 10 nucleotides line up with TRBD1. CDR3 length equals 15 residues. With V trimmed by 5 bases and J by 4 bases, 5 bases remained unmatched. Germline V gene data show CDR1 as MNHEY and CDR2 as SVGAGI. The CDR3 region is CASSRGQGGYNEQFF. CDR3 DNA sequence: TGTGCCAGCAGTAGAGGACAGGGGGGGTACAATGAGCAGTTCTTC.

V and J are TRBV5-1 and TRBJ2-7; weak D call: TRBD2 (5 bases). Germline values: CDR1 SGHRS, CDR2 YFSETQ. The V and J ends lost 1 base and 4 bases respectively, with 15 bases between them. This CDR3 contains 15 residues. DNA of the CDR3: TGCGCCAGCAGCTTGATAGGCCGGGGAGAGTACGAGCAGTACTTC. Amino acid sequence: CASSLIGRGEYEQYF. Variable domain in full (rest from reference TRBV5-1 and TRBJ2-7): KAGVTQTPRYLIKTRGQQVTLSCSPISGHRSVSWYQQTPGQGLQFLFEYFSETQRNKGNFPGRFSGRQFSNSRSEMNVSTLELGDSALYLCASSLIGRGEYEQYFGPGTRLTVT.

This chain links TRBV5-8 with TRBJ1-1; D unresolved. In germline, CDR1 is SGHTS, CDR2 YDEGEE. The CDR3 loop spans 14 amino acids. V was cut by 1 base and J by 1 base, with 8 bases left in between. The CDR3 region has the DNA TGTGCCAGCAGCTTGAGGCTGCAGAACACTGAAGCTTTCTTT. Its translation: CASSLRLQNTEAFF.

The gene calls are TRBV5-1 and TRBJ2-5; 9 nucleotides align to TRBD2. Looked up from germline, CDR1 is SGHRS and CDR2 is YFSETQ. V lost 4 bases to trimming and J lost 1 base; unmatched junction nucleotides: 8. The length of the CDR3 is 16 residues. The CDR3, as DNA: TGCGCCAGCAGCCCCGCTAGCGGGGCCATCCAAGAGACCCAGTACTTC. Translated: CASSPASGAIQETQYF. The variable domain in full, completed from reference TRBV5-1 and TRBJ2-5, reads KAGVTQTPRYLIKTRGQQVTLSCSPISGHRSVSWYQQTPGQGLQFLFEYFSETQRNKGNFPGRFSGRQFSNSRSEMNVSTLELGDSALYLCASSPASGAIQETQYFGPGTRLLVL.

J is TRBJ1-1 and V is TRBV11-2, with D unresolved. The V end lost 3 bases, the J end lost 3 bases, and 11 bases lay between the germline ends. The germline CDR1 and CDR2 sequences are SGHAT and FQNNGV. This CDR3 is 14 amino acids long. CDR3 residues: CASSFRQIDTEAFF. CDR3 in DNA: TGTGCCAGCAGCTTTAGGCAGATAGACACTGAAGCTTTCTTT.

The chain employs TRBV18 and TRBJ1-2; possibly TRBD1 for D (5 bases). CDR3 length: 13 residues. The germline V and J ends were trimmed by 1 base and 6 bases, with 9 bases remaining between them. Per the germline V gene, CDR1 is KGHSH and CDR2 is LQKENI. CDR3 coding DNA: TGTGCCAGCTCACCACAGGGGCAGAATGGCTACACCTTC. Its translation is CASSPQGQNGYTF. The variable domain in full, with the rest retrieved from reference TRBV18 and TRBJ1-2, is NAGVMQNPRHLVRRRGQEARLRCSPMKGHSHVYWYRQLPEEGLKFMVYLQKENIIDESGMPKERFSAEFPKEGPSILRIQQVVRGDSAAYFCASSPQGQNGYTFGSGTRLTVV.

The chain employs TRBV6-6 and TRBJ1-1; no definite D call. The germline gives CDR1 MNHNY, CDR2 SVGAGI (reference sequence). V was shortened by 7 bases and J by 6 bases, with 12 bases between the two germline ends. The CDR3 consists of 12 residues. CDR3 amino acids: CASKSGWPEAFF. The CDR3 coding sequence is TGTGCCAGCAAATCCGGGTGGCCTGAAGCTTTCTTT.

The chain has TRBV9 and TRBJ2-5, with TRBD1 as a possible D gene (6 bases). The germline V gene encodes CDR1 SGDLS and CDR2 YYNGEE. V dropped 2 bases and J dropped 4 bases, with 12 bases sitting between them. This CDR3 spans 14 amino acids. CDR3 region: CASSVSVGGETQYF. CDR3 nucleotides: TGTGCCAGCAGCGTTTCTGTAGGGGGAGAGACCCAGTACTTC.

The CDR3, as DNA: TGTGCCAGCAGCTCCCCTCGACAGGACTATTACTTC. Translated, it gives CASSSPRQDYYF. The chain couples TRBV7-3 to TRBJ2-7; TRBD1 or TRBD2 may be the D gene (6 bases each). Trimming stripped 4 bases from V and 13 bases from J, with 17 bases between. This CDR3 has 12 amino acids. Per the germline V gene, CDR1 is SGHTA and CDR2 is FQGTGA.

The chain links TRBV19 to TRBJ1-1; a possible D gene is TRBD1 (5 bases). Trimming shortened V by 4 bases and J by 3 bases, and 12 bases separated the two germline ends. Germline values: CDR1 LNHDA, CDR2 SQIVND (reference sequence). This CDR3 spans 14 amino acids. The CDR3 region is CASSRNGGDTEAFF. The CDR3 DNA reads TGTGCCAGTAGTAGAAACGGGGGAGACACTGAAGCTTTCTTT.

The chain joins TRBV7-9 to TRBJ2-5, with 8 bases identical to TRBD2. The CDR3 covers 16 residues. The V and J ends lost 1 base and 4 bases, in that order; junction bases with no gene match: 8. Germline V gene data show CDR1 as SEHNR and CDR2 as FQNEAQ (reference sequence). The CDR3 DNA is TGTGCCAGCAGCTTAGTTGGGAACAGCGGGGGAGAGACCCAGTACTTC. Its protein product is CASSLVGNSGGETQYF. Filled out from reference TRBV7-9 and TRBJ2-5, the complete variable domain reads DTGVSQNPRHKITKRGQNVTFRCDPISEHNRLYWYRQTLGQGPEFLTYFQNEAQLEKSRLLSDRFSAERPKGSFSTLEIQRTEQGDSAMYLCASSLVGNSGGETQYFGPGTRLLVL.

V and J are TRBV7-3 and TRBJ2-3, with D perhaps matching TRBD2 (5 bases). V lost 5 bases, J lost 3 bases, and 18 bases lay in between. The CDR3 sequence is 16 residues long. CDR1 SGHTA and CDR2 FQGTGA come from the germline V gene. CDR3 amino acids: CASSPEAGWGTDTQYF. CDR3 coding DNA: TGTGCCAGCAGCCCCGAGGCGGGCTGGGGAACAGATACGCAGTATTTT.

The J gene is TRBJ1-2, the V gene TRBV4-1; 7 nucleotides agree with TRBD1. V trimming: 10 bases; J trimming: 2 bases; junction bases outside the gene matches: 16. This CDR3 region has 16 residues. The germline CDR1 and CDR2 sequences are MGHRA and YSYEKL. Here the CDR3 reads CATSLVGGGSNYGYTF. CDR3 sequence (DNA): TGCGCCACTTCTCTTGTTGGAGGGGGCTCCAACTATGGCTACACCTTC.

This sequence joins TRBV2 and TRBJ1-2, with 9 positions matching TRBD1. This CDR3 is 16 amino acids long. CDR1 and CDR2 from the germline V gene are SNHLY and FYNNEI. V trimming: 5 bases; J trimming: 0 bases; junction bases outside the gene matches: 7. The chain's CDR3 is CASSIPGQGSNYGYTF. CDR3 nucleotide sequence: TGTGCCAGCAGTATTCCGGGACAGGGTTCTAACTATGGCTACACCTTC. Full variable domain (missing parts from reference TRBV2 and TRBJ1-2): EPEVTQTPSHQVTQMGQEVILRCVPISNHLYFYWYRQILGQKVEFLVSFYNNEISEKSEIFDDQFSVERPDGSNFTLKIRSTKLEDSAMYFCASSIPGQGSNYGYTFGSGTRLTVV.

V usage is TRBV19 and J usage is TRBJ1-1; D unresolved. Germline V gene sequence: CDR1 LNHDA, CDR2 SQIVND (reference sequence). With 3 bases removed from V and 10 bases from J, the gap between germline ends came to 12 bases. The CDR3 is 12 amino acids. The CDR3 spells CASSMEGLGAFF. The CDR3 DNA sequence: TGTGCCAGTAGTATGGAGGGATTAGGAGCTTTCTTT.

The V call is TRBV25-1, the J call TRBJ2-1, with TRBD2 matching 11 bases. This CDR3 contains 16 residues. V was clipped by 3 bases and J by 3 bases; unmatched bases: 4. Germline V lookup: CDR1 MGHDK, CDR2 SYGVNS. In DNA form, the CDR3 reads TGTGCCAGCAGTGACCTTAGCGGGGGGGACTACAATGAGCAGTTCTTC. Translated: CASSDLSGGDYNEQFF.